This record covers a single T cell receptor (beta chain). The antigen is not known. Not a single patient had been given any form of treatment at any point before undergoing thyroid surgery. Germline-derived CDR1 and CDR2 are DFQATT and SNEGSKA (reference sequence). The trim removed 1 base at V and 6 bases at J, leaving 12 bases unmatched. The CDR3 totals 17 residues. The data are from a study of metastatic and nonmetastatic thyroid tumors. Background on the study: It was across blood and tumor or nodule tissue from malignant and benign thyroid patients that repertoires were compared.

Per the authors' pipeline: Clinicopathological groups supplied CDR3 differences that were used to build a distant-metastasis classifier for papillary thyroid cancer. TCRdb re-clonotyped the PCR reads via MiXCR. These V and J calls derive from TCRdb rather than the authors' analysis. The repertoire holds roughly 18,000 clones, with less than 40% as singletons. Overall study findings and caveats: Across blood and tumor, TCR beta diversity in malignant thyroid tumors was reportedly significantly higher than in benign nodules.

This receptor was taken from a female donor with papillary thyroid cancer or a benign thyroid nodule (not recorded which). Some clones in this sample may be carry-over from other donors' samples. The chain carries TRBV20-1 and TRBJ2-1; TRBD1 matches at 10 bases. Sequencing was performed on tumor tissue. In nucleotides, the CDR3 is TGCAGTGCTAGAGTTCGGGACAGGGGACAAGTTGGCAATGAGCAGTTCTTC. It codes for CSARVRDRGQVGNEQFF.